This T cell receptor (beta chain) was captured by sequencing in a study of cytomegalovirus exposure and HLA in healthy donors. The method was immunoSEQ multiplex PCR; TCRdb's version includes in-frame clones alone and lacks a portion of them. The sample consists of roughly 120,000 clones, approximately 88% of them appearing once. Germline V lookup: CDR1 LNHDA, CDR2 SQIVND (reference sequence). The CDR3 has 12 amino acids. Trimming stripped 6 bases from V and 4 bases from J, with 7 bases between. This clone occurred a few times. The sample taken for sequencing was PBMCs. The receptor was derived from a young man in good health and CMV-seronegative. J is TRBJ1-5 and V is TRBV19; D unresolved. The CDR3 DNA reads TGTGCCAGTAGGAGGGCGAATCAGCCCCAGCATTTT. This translates into CASRRANQPQHF.